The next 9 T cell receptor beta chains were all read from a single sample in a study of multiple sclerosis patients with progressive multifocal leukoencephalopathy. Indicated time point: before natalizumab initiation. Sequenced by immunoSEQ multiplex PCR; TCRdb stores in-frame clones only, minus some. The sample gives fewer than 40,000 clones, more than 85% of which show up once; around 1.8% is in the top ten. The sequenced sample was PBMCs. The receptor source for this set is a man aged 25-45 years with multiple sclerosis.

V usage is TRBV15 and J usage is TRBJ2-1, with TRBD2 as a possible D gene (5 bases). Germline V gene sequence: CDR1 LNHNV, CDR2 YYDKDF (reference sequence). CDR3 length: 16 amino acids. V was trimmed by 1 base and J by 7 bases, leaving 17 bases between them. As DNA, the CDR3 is TGTGCCACCAGCAGAGTATTGCTGGCCGGGGAGAATGAGCAGTTCTTC. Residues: CATSRVLLAGENEQFF.

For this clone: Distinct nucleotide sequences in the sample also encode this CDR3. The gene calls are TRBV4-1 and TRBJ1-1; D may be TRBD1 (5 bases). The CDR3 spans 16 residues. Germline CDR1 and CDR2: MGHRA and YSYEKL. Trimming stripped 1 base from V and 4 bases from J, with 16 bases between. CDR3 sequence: CASSQGTWGGGTEAFF. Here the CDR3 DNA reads TGCGCCAGCAGCCAAGGCACTTGGGGGGGTGGCACTGAAGCTTTCTTT.

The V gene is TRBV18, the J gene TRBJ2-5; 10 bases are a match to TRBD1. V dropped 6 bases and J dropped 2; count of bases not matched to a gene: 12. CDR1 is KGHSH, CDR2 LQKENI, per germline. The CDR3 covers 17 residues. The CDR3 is CASSLLRTGGVQETQYF. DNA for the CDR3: TGTGCCAGCTCCCTGTTAAGGACAGGGGGTGTTCAAGAGACCCAGTACTTC.

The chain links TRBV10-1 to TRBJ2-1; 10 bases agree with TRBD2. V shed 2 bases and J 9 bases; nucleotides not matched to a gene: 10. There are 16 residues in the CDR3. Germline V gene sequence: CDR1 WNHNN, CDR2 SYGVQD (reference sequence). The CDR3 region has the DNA TGCGCCAGCAGTGAGGCAGGGCTAGCGGGAGAAGTTGAGCAGTTCTTC. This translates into CASSEAGLAGEVEQFF.

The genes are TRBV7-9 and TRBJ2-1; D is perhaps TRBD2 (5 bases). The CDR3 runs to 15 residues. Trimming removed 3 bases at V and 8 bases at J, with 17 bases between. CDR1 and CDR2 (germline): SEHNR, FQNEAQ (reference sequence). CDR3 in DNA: TGTGCCAGCAGCTTGCGTGGGAGAATTGATTATGAGCAGTTCTTC. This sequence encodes CASSLRGRIDYEQFF.

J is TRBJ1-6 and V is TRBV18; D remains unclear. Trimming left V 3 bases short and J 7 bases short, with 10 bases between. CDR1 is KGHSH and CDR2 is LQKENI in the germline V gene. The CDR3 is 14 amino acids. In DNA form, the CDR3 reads TGTGCCAGCTCACCTAGGACGGTCAATTCACCCCTCCACTTT. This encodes CASSPRTVNSPLHF. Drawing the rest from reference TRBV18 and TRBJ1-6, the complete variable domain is NAGVMQNPRHLVRRRGQEARLRCSPMKGHSHVYWYRQLPEEGLKFMVYLQKENIIDESGMPKERFSAEFPKEGPSILRIQQVVRGDSAAYFCASSPRTVNSPLHFGNGTRLTVT.

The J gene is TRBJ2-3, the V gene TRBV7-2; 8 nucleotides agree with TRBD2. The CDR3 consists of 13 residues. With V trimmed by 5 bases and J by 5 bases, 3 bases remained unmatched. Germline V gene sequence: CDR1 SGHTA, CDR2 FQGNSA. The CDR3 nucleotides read TGTGCCAGCAGCCGCCGGGAGGGAGATACGCAGTATTTT. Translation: CASSRREGDTQYF.

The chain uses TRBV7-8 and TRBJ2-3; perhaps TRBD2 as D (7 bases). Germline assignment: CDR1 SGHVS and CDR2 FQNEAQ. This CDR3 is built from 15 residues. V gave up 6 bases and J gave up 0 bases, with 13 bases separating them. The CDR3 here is CASRWGGPSTDTQYF. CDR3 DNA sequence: TGTGCCAGCAGGTGGGGGGGCCCTAGCACAGATACGCAGTATTTT.

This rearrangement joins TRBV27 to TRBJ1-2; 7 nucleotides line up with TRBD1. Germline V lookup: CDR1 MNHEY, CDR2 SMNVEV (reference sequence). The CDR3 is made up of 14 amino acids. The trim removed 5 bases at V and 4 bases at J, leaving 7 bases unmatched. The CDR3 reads CASSLRGTVYGYTF. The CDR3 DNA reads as TGTGCCAGCAGTCTAAGAGGGACAGTCTATGGCTACACCTTC.